This T cell receptor beta chain was sequenced for a study of blood T cell repertoires in COVID-19. As for the study in general: The study drew acute and convalescent COVID-19 samples from the United States, Italy and Spain.

The repertoire was sequenced with immunoSEQ multiplex PCR; TCRdb's copy has only in-frame clones and lacks some. The sample holds 180,000 or so clones; 87% are singletons and the top ten take 1.6%. Trimming took off 5 bases at V and 4 bases at J, with 15 bases between the two ends. This CDR3 region has 15 residues. Looked up from germline, CDR1 is SGHTA and CDR2 is FQGNSA. The sample taken for sequencing was peripheral blood. The chain joins TRBV7-2 to TRBJ1-3, with no clear D. The sequence was obtained from a woman between 50 and 59 years old with acute or convalescent COVID-19. The DNA of the CDR3 is TGTGCCAGCAGCCGCGGTGGAGGGTTAGGAAACACCATATATTTT. It is translated as CASSRGGGLGNTIYF.